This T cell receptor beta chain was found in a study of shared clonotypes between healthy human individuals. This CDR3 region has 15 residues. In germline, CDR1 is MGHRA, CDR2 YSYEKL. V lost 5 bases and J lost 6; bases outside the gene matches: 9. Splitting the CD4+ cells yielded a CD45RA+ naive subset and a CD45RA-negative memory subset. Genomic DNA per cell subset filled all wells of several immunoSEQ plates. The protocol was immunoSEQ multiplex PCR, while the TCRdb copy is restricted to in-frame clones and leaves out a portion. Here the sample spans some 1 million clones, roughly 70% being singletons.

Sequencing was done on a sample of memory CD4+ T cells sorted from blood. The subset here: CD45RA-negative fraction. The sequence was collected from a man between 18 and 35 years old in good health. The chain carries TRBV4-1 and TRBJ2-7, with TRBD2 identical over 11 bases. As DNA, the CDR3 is TGCGCCAGCAGCGGGACTAGCGGACTCTACGGCGAGCAGTACTTC. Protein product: CASSGTSGLYGEQYF.